Shown below are 17 T cell receptor beta chains from a single sample sequenced in a study of T cells in Graves' hyperthyroidism and ophthalmopathy. Amplified regions were TCR beta CDR3 sequences from RNA transcripts. A set of HTBI primers served as the primers for a first-round RT-PCR of the TCR CDR3. TCRdb reprocessed the multiplex PCR reads via MiXCR and lists one record per CDR3 protein. The sample gives 550,000 to 650,000 distinct CDR3 sequences, roughly 15% of which show up once; around 14% is in the top ten. The sample consisted of blood. All receptors come from a woman in her 40s with Graves' hyperthyroidism.

The table lists this clonotype with many counts. The rearrangement links TRBV30 to TRBJ2-5, with TRBD2 identical over 11 bases. The CDR3 extends over 14 amino acids. Germline-derived CDR1 and CDR2 are GTSNPN and SVGIG (reference sequence). Trimming at V came to 2 bases and at J to 3 bases, leaving 2 bases not matched to a gene. The CDR3 DNA reads TGTGCCTGGAGTTCGGGACTAGCGGAAGAGACCCAGTACTTC. This translates into CAWSSGLAEETQYF.

This clonotype was counted between two and nine times. The chain carries TRBV29-1 and TRBJ1-2; 8 bases match TRBD1. The J segment lost 4 bases and the V segment lost 6 bases, leaving 10 bases of the junction unmatched. The germline V gene has CDR1 SQVTM and CDR2 ANQGSEA. The CDR3 has 14 amino acids. Written as DNA, the CDR3 is TGCAGCGTCCTGGACAGGGCCACGAGCTATGGCTACACCTTC. Its protein product is CSVLDRATSYGYTF.

This clonotype came up a few times. This chain links TRBV20-1 with TRBJ2-2; 10 nucleotides match TRBD2. The CDR3 totals 16 residues. CDR1 and CDR2 from the germline V gene are DFQATT and SNEGSKA (reference sequence). The V segment lost 6 bases and the J segment 2 bases; nucleotides outside the gene matches: 9. CDR3 bases: TGCAGTGCGGGGCTAGCGGGAGCCCCCAACACCGGGGAGCTGTTTTTT. It is translated as CSAGLAGAPNTGELFF.

This clonotype appeared a few times. The V and J genes are TRBV24-1 and TRBJ2-1, with 7 bases aligning to TRBD2. J lost 4 bases, V lost 3 bases, and 20 bases had no gene match. Germline CDR1 and CDR2: KGHDR and SFDVKD. The CDR3 has 20 residues. Written as DNA, the CDR3 is TGTGCCACCAGTGATCCCGCCGCCGGGACTACCCGAGGAAAATACAATGAGCAGTTCTTC. Its translation is CATSDPAAGTTRGKYNEQFF.

This clonotype came up many times. V is TRBV2 and J is TRBJ2-2; either TRBD1 or TRBD2 may supply D (5 bases each). The germline V gene encodes CDR1 SNHLY and CDR2 FYNNEI. V lost 3 bases and J lost 2, with 10 bases in between. The CDR3 has 15 amino acids. This chain's CDR3 is CASSEPGPNTGELFF. The CDR3 DNA sequence: TGTGCCAGCAGTGAGCCGGGACCCAACACCGGGGAGCTGTTTTTT. Full variable domain (rest looked up from reference TRBV2 and TRBJ2-2): EPEVTQTPSHQVTQMGQEVILRCVPISNHLYFYWYRQILGQKVEFLVSFYNNEISEKSEIFDDQFSVERPDGSNFTLKIRSTKLEDSAMYFCASSEPGPNTGELFFGEGSRLTVL.

The chain employs TRBV2 and TRBJ1-3, with 10 bases aligning to TRBD1. Germline CDR1 SNHLY, CDR2 FYNNEI. V lost 6 bases, J lost 6 bases, and 11 bases stayed unmatched. There are 16 residues in the CDR3. DNA for the CDR3: TGTGCCAGCAGAGCCACGGGGGGACAGGGGCTAAACACCATATATTTT. This sequence encodes CASRATGGQGLNTIYF.

As regards this clonotype: With a much larger clone just one base away, this may be a read error. V usage is TRBV5-6 and J usage is TRBJ2-7; TRBD1 agrees at 7 bases. The length of the CDR3 is 15 residues. The V gene's germline CDR1 is SGHDT and CDR2 YYEEEE. The V segment lost 4 bases and the J segment 3 bases; nucleotides outside the gene matches: 10. The CDR3 DNA sequence: TGTGCCAGCAGCCCCAGACAGGGCTTTGACTACGAGCAGTACTTC. Translating gives CASSPRQGFDYEQYF. Filled out from reference TRBV5-6 and TRBJ2-7, the complete variable domain reads DAGVTQSPTHLIKTRGQQVTLRCSPKSGHDTVSWYQQALGQGPQFIFQYYEEEERQRGNFPDRFSGHQFPNYSSELNVNALLLGDSALYLCASSPRQGFDYEQYFGPGTRLTVT.

This clonotype was picked up many times. V gene TRBV2 combines with J gene TRBJ1-1; D gene ambiguous. V lost 5 bases and J lost 7, with 14 bases in between. The CDR3 spans 13 residues. CDR1 is SNHLY and CDR2 is FYNNEI in the germline V gene. The CDR3 nucleotides are TGTGCCAGCAGTTTCGACAATTCCGGTGAAGCTTTCTTT. It is translated as CASSFDNSGEAFF.

This clonotype was seen only a few times. This chain connects TRBV7-2 to TRBJ1-5, with no clear D. This CDR3 has 16 residues. The V gene's germline CDR1 is SGHTA and CDR2 FQGNSA. V gave up 6 bases and J gave up 4 bases, with 19 bases separating them. The CDR3 is CASREGHQGKNQPQHF. For the CDR3, the DNA is TGTGCCAGCAGAGAGGGTCATCAAGGGAAAAATCAGCCCCAGCATTTT.

This clonotype came up many times. The V and J genes are TRBV27 and TRBJ1-1; D might be TRBD1 (6 bases). Trimming took 3 bases from V and 4 from J, leaving 12 bases between them. CDR1 MNHEY and CDR2 SMNVEV come from the germline V gene (reference sequence). The CDR3 contains 14 residues. The CDR3 DNA sequence: TGTGCCAGCAGTTTTCAGGGGATGAGCACTGAAGCTTTCTTT. Translating it yields CASSFQGMSTEAFF.

This clonotype was recorded at least ten times. V is TRBV2 and J is TRBJ1-2, with 8 bases identical to TRBD1. In germline, CDR1 is SNHLY, CDR2 FYNNEI. V lost 7 bases to trimming and J lost 10 bases; unmatched junction nucleotides: 11. The CDR3 is 13 residues long. The CDR3: CASTPGTGGVYTF. In DNA form, the CDR3 reads TGTGCCAGCACTCCCGGGACAGGAGGAGTCTACACCTTC.

This clonotype was detected ten times or more. This chain joins TRBV28 and TRBJ1-2, with 8 bases lining up with TRBD1. Trimming took 7 bases from V and 2 from J; bases not matched to a gene: 9. Germline CDR1 and CDR2: MDHEN and SYDVKM. The length of the CDR3 is 15 residues. CDR3 residues: CASIERQGSNYGYTF. CDR3 sequence (DNA): TGTGCCAGCATTGAAAGACAGGGGTCAAACTATGGCTACACCTTC.

In this sample, this clonotype turned up many times. The J gene is TRBJ2-7, the V gene TRBV2; a weak D match, TRBD1 (5 bases). V was pared by 5 bases and J by 5 bases, with 10 bases between. This CDR3 comprises 12 residues. In germline, CDR1 is SNHLY, CDR2 FYNNEI. For the CDR3, the DNA is TGTGCCAGCAGTCGGTTAGGGGACGAGCAGTACTTC. Translated, it gives CASSRLGDEQYF.

This clonotype was counted ten times or more. The rearrangement uses TRBV3-1 and TRBJ2-1, with TRBD2 identical over 14 bases. J lost 6 bases, V lost 2 bases, and 15 bases had no gene match. Germline V gene sequence: CDR1 LGHDT, CDR2 YNNKEL (reference sequence). CDR3 size: 20 residues. The CDR3 sequence: CASSQLKWGTSGSIGNEQFF. CDR3 sequence (DNA): TGTGCCAGCAGCCAACTTAAATGGGGGACTAGCGGGAGTATCGGCAATGAGCAGTTCTTC.

The chain employs TRBV20-1 and TRBJ2-5; TRBD2 agrees at 15 bases. Germline CDR1 and CDR2: DFQATT and SNEGSKA (reference sequence). This CDR3 comprises 16 residues. V gave up 6 bases and J gave up 3 bases; unmatched junction bases: 8. CDR3 in DNA: TGCAGTGCCAGGGGACTAGCGGGAGGAGGAGAAGAGACCCAGTACTTC. Protein: CSARGLAGGGEETQYF.

A single count supports this clonotype. One base away lies a much larger clone, so this may be a sequencing read error. The chain employs TRBV5-1 and TRBJ2-1, with a weak D call TRBD2 (6 bases). This CDR3 spans 12 amino acids. Germline V gene sequence: CDR1 SGHRS, CDR2 YFSETQ. V was trimmed by 0 bases and J by 12 bases, leaving 10 bases between them. For the CDR3, the DNA is TGCGCCAGCAGCTTGGAGGCGGGAAGGCAGTTCTTC. This gives the protein CASSLEAGRQFF. Full variable domain (remainder filled in from reference TRBV5-1 and TRBJ2-1): KAGVTQTPRYLIKTRGQQVTLSCSPISGHRSVSWYQQTPGQGLQFLFEYFSETQRNKGNFPGRFSGRQFSNSRSEMNVSTLELGDSALYLCASSLEAGRQFFGPGTRLTVL.

In this sample, this clonotype turned up many times. This chain connects TRBV6-2 or TRBV6-3 to TRBJ2-7; D unclear. Trimming stripped 0 bases from V and 6 bases from J, with 12 bases between. Germline CDR1 reads MNHEY; CDR2 reads SVGEGT. The CDR3 is 14 residues long. CDR3 sequence: CASSYSVPAAEQYF. As DNA, the CDR3 is TGTGCCAGCAGTTACTCCGTCCCTGCGGCCGAGCAGTACTTC.